The T cell receptor beta chain described here comes from a study of human T cells and chemical hapten exposure. Across the study: Upper-back patches of 0.01% DPC were read at 6 days.

The CDR3 is 14 amino acids. The germline gives CDR1 SGHRS, CDR2 YFSETQ. The junction had 0 bases not matched to a gene; V was cut back by 0 bases and J by 4 bases. Study outcomes and limitations: Having alopecia, the donors may differ immunologically from healthy people. Expanded TCRs grouped into significantly more large CDR3 similarity clusters than controls produced.

Many counts were recorded for this clonotype. Its antigen remains unidentified. Unique molecular identifiers were attached to individual cDNA molecules within the library. TCRdb fed the RACE reads into MiXCR, producing one record per CDR3 protein. The table lists 35,000 to 45,000 distinct CDR3 sequences, approximately 12% of them singletons. Regarding time point: pre-sensitization, week 0. The treatment: therapeutic diphenylcyclopropenone sensitization with weekly scalp DPC. Blood, whole and unfractionated, served as the source for total RNA extraction. Source: whole blood, taken in connection with sensitization to the hapten diphenylcyclopropenone (DPC). The rearrangement links TRBV5-1 to TRBJ2-3, with 9 bases aligning to TRBD2. This receptor was obtained from a woman in her thirties or forties with alopecia areata. Some clones in this sample may be carry-over from other donors' samples. The CDR3 is CASSLGTSADTQYF. CDR3 sequence (DNA): TGCGCCAGCAGCTTGGGGACTAGCGCAGATACGCAGTATTTT.